The 10 T cell receptor beta chains below all came from one sample that was sequenced in a study of blood T cell repertoires in COVID-19. TCRdb's table, derived via immunoSEQ multiplex PCR, lists solely in-frame clones and lacks some. This table has around 170,000 clones, just over 85% appearing once. The sequenced sample was PBMCs or T cells enriched from blood (not recorded which). The receptors derive from a woman younger than 35 who had recovered from COVID-19.

CDR3 protein: CSVEEPGNTEAFF. CDR3 bases: TGCAGCGTTGAAGAGCCGGGGAACACTGAAGCTTTCTTT. The gene calls are TRBV29-1 and TRBJ1-1; D is undetermined. Germline values: CDR1 SQVTM, CDR2 ANQGSEA. V gave up 0 bases and J gave up 1 base, with 6 bases separating them. This CDR3 region has 13 residues.

The chain employs TRBV11-2 and TRBJ1-5; D call uncertain. Looked up from germline, CDR1 is SGHAT and CDR2 is FQNNGV. This CDR3 comprises 13 residues. Between the trimmed V and J ends, which lost 1 base and 7 bases, there was a span of 8 bases. The CDR3, as DNA: TGTGCCAGCAGCTTAGTACAGCTACAGCCCCAGCATTTT. It translates to CASSLVQLQPQHF.

This sequence joins TRBV12-2 and TRBJ2-3; TRBD2 is the table's D call and was not checked against the DNA. TRBV12-2 is an annotated pseudogene. The CDR3 spans 18 residues. Here the CDR3 reads CASRFPSRLAGFEDTQYF. For the CDR3, the DNA is TGTGCAAGTCGCTTCCCATCCCGACTAGCGGGGTTTGAAGATACGCAGTATTTT.

The chain employs TRBV19 and TRBJ1-5, with D unresolved. Germline values: CDR1 LNHDA, CDR2 SQIVND (reference sequence). V was pared by 3 bases and J by 4 bases, with 13 bases between. The CDR3 spans 15 residues. The CDR3 DNA reads TGTGCCAGTAGTATCGGGATGCTAGGAAATCAGCCCCAGCATTTT. Protein sequence: CASSIGMLGNQPQHF. The variable domain in full, completed from reference TRBV19 and TRBJ1-5, reads DGGITQSPKYLFRKEGQNVTLSCEQNLNHDAMYWYRQDPGQGLRLIYYSQIVNDFQKGDIAEGYSVSREKKESFPLTVTSAQKNPTAFYLCASSIGMLGNQPQHFGDGTRLSIL.

This chain connects TRBV2 to TRBJ1-1; D is possibly TRBD1 (5 bases). There are 10 residues in the CDR3. CDR1 is SNHLY and CDR2 is FYNNEI in the germline V gene. V lost 7 bases to trimming and J lost 8 bases, with 8 bases between them. CDR3 DNA sequence: TGTGCCAGCATAAACAGGGAAGCTTTCTTT. Its translation: CASINREAFF.

The V gene is TRBV19, the J gene TRBJ1-6, with TRBD1 matching over 7 bases. This CDR3 is 14 amino acids long. The germline V gene has CDR1 LNHDA and CDR2 SQIVND (reference sequence). V shed 3 bases, J shed 10 bases, and the junction held 6 bases outside the gene matches. The CDR3 DNA reads as TGTGCCAGTAGTATCACAGGGGTTGAATCACCCCTCCACTTT. This sequence encodes CASSITGVESPLHF.

The rearrangement joins TRBV6-2 or TRBV6-3 to TRBJ2-5; 12 positions match TRBD2. J was trimmed by 0 bases and V by 2 bases; bases with no gene match: 7. The CDR3 totals 18 residues. The germline gives CDR1 MNHEY, CDR2 SVGEGT. The CDR3 DNA follows: TGTGCCAGCAGTTACCCGCTAGCGGGGGGGCTCGACCAAGAGACCCAGTACTTC. It encodes CASSYPLAGGLDQETQYF.

V is TRBV15 and J is TRBJ2-1; the match to TRBD1 covers 9 bases. Germline V CDR1 and CDR2: LNHNV, YYDKDF (reference sequence). V shed 0 bases, J shed 2 bases, and the junction held 2 bases outside the gene matches. The CDR3 covers 16 residues. The CDR3 reads CATSRDRDRAYNEQFF. The CDR3 DNA follows: TGTGCCACCAGCAGAGATCGGGACAGGGCCTACAATGAGCAGTTCTTC.

V and J are TRBV4-3 and TRBJ1-3; D is uncertain. Looked up from germline, CDR1 is LGHNA and CDR2 is YSLEER. V was shortened by 0 bases and J by 1 base, with 10 bases between the two germline ends. The CDR3 spans 16 residues. The CDR3 loop is CASSQDNQISGNTIYF. In DNA, the CDR3 is TGCGCCAGCAGCCAAGATAATCAGATTTCTGGAAACACCATATATTTT.

This chain uses TRBV27 with TRBJ2-1; D possibly corresponds to TRBD2 (5 bases). The CDR3 is made up of 14 amino acids. Germline-derived CDR1 and CDR2 are MNHEY and SMNVEV (reference sequence). The V gene lost 9 bases and the J gene lost 3 bases, with 15 bases spanning the gap. For the CDR3, the DNA is TGTGCCAGTCAGGCCCAGCGGAGCTACAATGAGCAGTTCTTC. This sequence encodes CASQAQRSYNEQFF.